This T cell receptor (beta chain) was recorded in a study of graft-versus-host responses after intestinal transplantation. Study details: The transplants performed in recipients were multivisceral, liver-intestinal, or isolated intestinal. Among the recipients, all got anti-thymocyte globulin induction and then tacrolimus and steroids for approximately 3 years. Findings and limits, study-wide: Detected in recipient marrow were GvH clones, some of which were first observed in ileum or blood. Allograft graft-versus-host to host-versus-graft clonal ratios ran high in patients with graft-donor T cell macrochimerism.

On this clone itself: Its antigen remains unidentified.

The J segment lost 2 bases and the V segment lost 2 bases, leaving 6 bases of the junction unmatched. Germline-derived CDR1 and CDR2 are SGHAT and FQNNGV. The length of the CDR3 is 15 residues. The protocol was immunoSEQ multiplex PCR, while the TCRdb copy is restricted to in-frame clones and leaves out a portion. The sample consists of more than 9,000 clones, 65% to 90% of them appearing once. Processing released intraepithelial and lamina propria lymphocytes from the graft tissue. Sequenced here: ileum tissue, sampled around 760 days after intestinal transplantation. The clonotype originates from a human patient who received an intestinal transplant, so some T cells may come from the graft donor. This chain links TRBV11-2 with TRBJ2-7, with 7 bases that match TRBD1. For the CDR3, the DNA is TGTGCCAGCAGCTTAACAGGGGATGTGGCCTACGAGCAGTACTTC. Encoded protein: CASSLTGDVAYEQYF. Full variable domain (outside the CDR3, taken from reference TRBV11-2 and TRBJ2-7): EAGVAQSPRYKIIEKRQSVAFWCNPISGHATLYWYQQILGQGPKLLIQFQNNGVVDDSQLPKDRFSAERLKGVDSTLKIQPAKLEDSAVYLCASSLTGDVAYEQYFGPGTRLTVT.